Below, one TCR beta chain is given with its context. Methods used by the authors: Amplified reference gene primers provided the basis for estimating nucleated cell counts. Here immunoSEQ multiplex PCR was the method, and the copy in TCRdb shows in-frame clones only, minus some. V, J and clone size reflect that table, while D and trimming were determined from the DNA. The sample yields some 210,000 clones, roughly 90% seen once. This CDR3 is 17 amino acids long. V gave up 4 bases and J gave up 0 bases, with 16 bases separating them. Germline CDR1 reads LNHDA; CDR2 reads SQIVND (reference sequence). The source of the sample is a study of blood T cell repertoires in COVID-19. Study at large: Researchers got acute and convalescent COVID-19 samples from the United States, Italy and Spain. T cells, B-cell-depleted T cells, or PBMCs provided the cDNA or gDNA that served as material.

The clonotype was recovered from a woman aged 35 to 49 with acute or convalescent COVID-19. Material: peripheral blood. The chain links TRBV19 to TRBJ1-5; possibly TRBD1 for D (6 bases). CDR3 sequence: CASSTLDRPYSNQPQHF. The CDR3 nucleotides are TGTGCCAGTAGTACCCTAGACAGGCCTTATAGCAATCAGCCCCAGCATTTT.